These 7 T cell receptor beta chains share one sample of origin, sequenced in a study of spatial heterogeneity in lung cancer. TCRdb itself ran the 5' RACE reads through MiXCR, one entry per CDR3 protein. The sample yields 28,000 or so distinct CDR3 sequences, about 13% seen once. Time point: sample taken at primary tumor resection. Tumor, nontumor lung or frozen PBMC supplied whole RNA, sequenced without sorting. The specimen comprised PBMCs, sampled at surgery. These receptors were obtained from a female donor with early-stage non-small cell lung cancer.

This sequence joins TRBV5-8 and TRBJ2-1; no firm D call. Trimming stripped 0 bases from V and 0 bases from J, with 13 bases between. CDR3 size: 17 residues. Per the germline V gene, CDR1 is SGHTS and CDR2 is YDEGEE. In nucleotides, the CDR3 is TGTGCCAGCAGCTTGGGCAGCACCAAGAGCTCCTACAATGAGCAGTTCTTC. As protein: CASSLGSTKSSYNEQFF. The complete variable domain, with remaining parts taken from reference TRBV5-8 and TRBJ2-1, reads EAGVTQSPTHLIKTRGQQATLRCSPISGHTSVYWYQQALGLGLQFLLWYDEGEERNRGNFPPRFSGRQFPNYSSELNVNALELEDSALYLCASSLGSTKSSYNEQFFGPGTRLTVL.

This clonotype was seen ten or more times. This sequence joins TRBV20-1 and TRBJ1-5; D unresolved. Between the trimmed V and J ends, which lost 0 bases and 0 bases, there was a span of 9 bases. CDR3 length: 15 amino acids. Germline CDR1 and CDR2: DFQATT and SNEGSKA (reference sequence). This CDR3 is CSARDLGDSNQPQHF. In DNA form, the CDR3 reads TGCAGTGCTAGAGACCTGGGTGATAGCAATCAGCCCCAGCATTTT.

This clonotype was seen a few times. The CDR3, as DNA: TGTGCCATCAGTGACTTAGGACACGGAGACAACACTGAAGCTTTCTTT. It yields the protein CAISDLGHGDNTEAFF. The chain uses TRBV10-3 and TRBJ1-1; the D gene is possibly TRBD1 (5 bases). V lost 3 bases and J 2 bases, leaving 16 bases between the germline ends. This CDR3 is built from 16 residues. Germline CDR1 reads ENHRY; CDR2 reads SYGVKD.

The CDR3 nucleotides read TGTGCCAGCAGTTTTGGCGGGAGTGGCCAGTATTTT. Protein product: CASSFGGSGQYF. The chain carries TRBV28 and TRBJ2-3; 7 nucleotides line up with TRBD2. The ends lost 3 bases at V and 12 bases at J; junction bases unmatched: 6. In germline, CDR1 is MDHEN, CDR2 SYDVKM. The length of the CDR3 is 12 residues.

This clonotype was recorded at least ten times. The chain recombines TRBV7-2 with TRBJ1-3; TRBD1 aligns across 8 bases. Germline values: CDR1 SGHTA, CDR2 FQGNSA. Germline trimming cut 6 bases from V and 0 bases from J; bases unmatched to any gene: 10. This CDR3 region has 17 residues. The DNA of the CDR3 is TGTGCCAGCAGTTCCGGGACAGGAGGGTCCTCTGGAAACACCATATATTTT. Amino acid sequence: CASSSGTGGSSGNTIYF.

The gene calls are TRBV21-1 and TRBJ2-5; the D call of TRBD1 is as the table states it, not checked on the DNA. TRBV21-1 is a known pseudogene. The CDR3 sequence is 16 residues long. The CDR3: CASSSSMGVSQETQYF. The DNA for the CDR3 is TGTGCCAGCAGTAGTTCAATGGGGGTCAGCCAAGAGACCCAGTACTTC.

This clonotype was seen ten or more times. The chain combines TRBV28 with TRBJ2-1, with D perhaps TRBD2 (6 bases). The CDR3 loop spans 14 amino acids. The germline CDR1 and CDR2 sequences are MDHEN and SYDVKM. Trimming removed 7 bases from V and 1 base from J, with 11 bases in between. The CDR3 reads CASIPGVSYNEQFF. In nucleotides, the CDR3 is TGTGCCAGCATCCCGGGAGTATCCTACAATGAGCAGTTCTTC.